The present TCR beta chain was sequenced within a study of Ad26.COV2.S vaccination and SARS-CoV-2 variants. Study-wide results and caveats: Researchers cautioned that TCR breadth and depth analyses may have underestimated total T cell responses.

Treatment reported: 19 received Ad26.COV2.S at low or high dose, single or two shots; 5 received placebo; per-sample allocation not given. Specimen acquisition occurred on day 63 following the initial vaccine or placebo injection. Boston supplied an adult donor aged 18-55 years. A remark on this clone: Antigen unknown.

V was pared by 5 bases and J by 4 bases, with 4 bases of the junction left unmatched. There are 13 residues in the CDR3. Germline V gene lookup returns CDR1 SGHAT and CDR2 FQDESV (reference sequence). The table came from immunoSEQ multiplex PCR; TCRdb's copy has only in-frame clones and leaves some out. Here the sample spans 410,000 or so clones, 75% to 95% being singletons. The clonotype was recovered from a person between 18 and 59 years old who received the Ad26.COV2.S COVID-19 vaccine or a placebo. Sequencing was performed on peripheral blood, taken in a trial of Ad26.COV2.S vaccine versus placebo. The chain carries TRBV11-1 and TRBJ1-2; 7 bases map to TRBD1. The CDR3 loop is CASSPRDSYGYTF. The DNA of the CDR3 is TGTGCCAGCAGCCCTAGGGACAGCTATGGCTACACCTTC.